These 4 T cell receptor beta chains share one sample of origin, sequenced in a study of blood T cells in healthy people across ages. Through a sample-barcoded 5' primer and a J-beta primer mix, a second PCR was run for 7 to 11 cycles. TCRdb fed the 5' RACE reads into MiXCR, producing one record per CDR3 protein. The data hold about 1.4 million distinct CDR3 sequences, with approximately 59% observed a single time. Input material: blood. The source is a man aged 18-30 years in good health.

This clonotype was seen a few times. The CDR3 DNA sequence: TGCAGTGCTGGAACAGGGGGTACTGAAGCTTTCTTT. It yields the protein CSAGTGGTEAFF. The chain couples TRBV29-1 to TRBJ1-1; 8 positions agree with TRBD1. This CDR3 contains 12 residues. In germline, CDR1 is SQVTM, CDR2 ANQGSEA.

CDR3 residues: CASSLGTSATFSYNEQFF. The CDR3 region has the DNA TGCGCCAGCAGCTTGGGGACTAGCGCGACCTTTAGCTACAATGAGCAGTTCTTC. The chain is built from TRBV5-1 and TRBJ2-1, with 9 bases that match TRBD2. J was trimmed by 3 bases and V by 0 bases; bases with no gene match: 10. Germline CDR1 SGHRS, CDR2 YFSETQ. This CDR3 region has 18 residues.

This clonotype was picked up a small number of times. J is TRBJ2-3 and V is TRBV7-9; 8 bases match TRBD1. This CDR3 is built from 17 residues. J was trimmed by 0 bases and V by 5 bases; bases with no gene match: 10. CDR1 is SEHNR and CDR2 is FQNEAQ in the germline V gene (reference sequence). The CDR3 sequence: CASSETDREWSTDTQYF. DNA for the CDR3: TGTGCCAGCAGCGAGACGGACAGGGAATGGAGCACAGATACGCAGTATTTT.

The chain carries TRBV4-1 and TRBJ1-1; no clear D gene. Germline V gives CDR1 MGHRA, CDR2 YSYEKL. The CDR3 sequence is 14 residues long. V lost 2 bases and J 4 bases, leaving 11 bases between the germline ends. The CDR3 sequence: CASSQPRAPTEAFF. The DNA of the CDR3 is TGCGCCAGCAGCCAACCGCGGGCCCCCACTGAAGCTTTCTTT.